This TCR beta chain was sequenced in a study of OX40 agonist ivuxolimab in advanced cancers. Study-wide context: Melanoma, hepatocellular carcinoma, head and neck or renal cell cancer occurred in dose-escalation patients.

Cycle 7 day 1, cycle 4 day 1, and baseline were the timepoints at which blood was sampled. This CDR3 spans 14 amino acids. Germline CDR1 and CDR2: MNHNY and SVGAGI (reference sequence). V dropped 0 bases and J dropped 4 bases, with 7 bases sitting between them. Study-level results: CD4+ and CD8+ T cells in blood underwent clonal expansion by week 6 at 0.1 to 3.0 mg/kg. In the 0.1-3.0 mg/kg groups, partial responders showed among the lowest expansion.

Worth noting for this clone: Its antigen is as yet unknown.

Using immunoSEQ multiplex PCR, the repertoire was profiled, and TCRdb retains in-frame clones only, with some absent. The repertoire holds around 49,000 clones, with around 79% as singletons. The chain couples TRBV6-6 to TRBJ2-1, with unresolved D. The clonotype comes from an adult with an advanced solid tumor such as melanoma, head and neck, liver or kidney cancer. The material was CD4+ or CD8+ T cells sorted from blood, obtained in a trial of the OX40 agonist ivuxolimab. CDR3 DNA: TGTGCCAGCAGTTACTCGAACGATTACAATGAGCAGTTCTTC. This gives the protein CASSYSNDYNEQFF.